The 32 T cell receptor beta chains reported below all come from one sample, sequenced in a study of T cells in Graves' hyperthyroidism and ophthalmopathy. There were TCR beta CDR3 regions amplified from RNA transcripts. First-round RT-PCR of the TCR CDR3 relied on the HTBI primer set. TCRdb fed the multiplex PCR reads into MiXCR, producing one record per CDR3 protein. The table has 450,000 to 700,000 distinct CDR3 sequences, around 42% seen once. The sequencing input was peripheral blood or thyroid tissue (not recorded which). The receptors here all came from an adult woman with Graves' disease, either hyperthyroidism or ophthalmopathy (not recorded which).

Many counts were recorded for this clonotype. The gene calls are TRBV20-1 and TRBJ1-1; D gene uncertain. Germline V gene data show CDR1 as DFQATT and CDR2 as SNEGSKA (reference sequence). There are 16 residues in the CDR3. V was clipped by 2 bases and J by 3 bases, with 19 bases between them. The CDR3, as DNA: TGCAGTGCTAGAAATCCTACGGCGAACAGCGACACTGAAGCTTTCTTT. It yields the protein CSARNPTANSDTEAFF.

This clonotype was detected many times. The chain employs TRBV28 and TRBJ1-1; the D is unclear. Trimming cost V 8 bases and J 10 bases, with 17 bases left between them. Germline CDR1 MDHEN, CDR2 SYDVKM. This CDR3 comprises 12 residues. Here the CDR3 DNA reads TGTGCCAGCTTTTTTCCCCTCGAGGGAGCTTTCTTT. This gives the protein CASFFPLEGAFF.

This clonotype has just a few counts. This CDR3 is CSVVGGSYEQYF. The CDR3 coding sequence is TGCAGCGTTGTGGGAGGGTCCTACGAGCAGTACTTC. V usage is TRBV29-1 and J usage is TRBJ2-7; 7 nucleotides match TRBD2. This CDR3 comprises 12 residues. With V trimmed by 4 bases and J by 1 base, 1 base remained unmatched. Germline assignment: CDR1 SQVTM and CDR2 ANQGSEA.

This clonotype was counted ten times or more. V usage is TRBV7-3 and J usage is TRBJ1-4; 7 bases are a match to TRBD1. The CDR3 totals 14 residues. The V and J ends lost 5 bases and 4 bases, in that order; junction bases with no gene match: 4. Germline V gene lookup returns CDR1 SGHTA and CDR2 FQGTGA. CDR3 in DNA: TGTGCCAGCAGCAGTGGACAGGTTAATGAAAAACTGTTTTTT. It yields the protein CASSSGQVNEKLFF.

As for this clonotype: Since no conserved phenylalanine or tryptophan closes the CDR3, a read error is the likely cause. The limits of the CDR3 on the DNA are not certain, so only TCRdb's listed CDR3 is given. V gene TRBV5-1 combines with J gene TRBJ1-6. The germline V gene has CDR1 SGHRS and CDR2 YFSETQ. The CDR3 extends over 8 residues, inclusive of both ends. CDR3 sequence reads: CASSLDTS.

This clonotype was detected only a few times. This rearrangement joins TRBV10-3 to TRBJ2-7; tentatively, D is TRBD2 (5 bases). The CDR3 sequence is 13 residues long. Germline values: CDR1 ENHRY, CDR2 SYGVKD. V shed 8 bases and J shed 9 bases, with 20 bases lying between them. CDR3 nucleotides: TGTGCCATCTCGGACGGAGCCCAGGCGGGGCAGTACTTC. Translating gives CAISDGAQAGQYF.

The chain links TRBV2 to TRBJ1-6; unclear D gene. V was shortened by 5 bases and J by 6 bases, with 14 bases between the two germline ends. The CDR3 consists of 15 residues. Germline loops: CDR1 SNHLY, CDR2 FYNNEI. The chain's CDR3 is CASSLGGSTNSPLHF. DNA of the CDR3: TGTGCCAGCAGTCTCGGCGGCAGCACTAATTCACCCCTCCACTTT.

The V and J genes are TRBV2 and TRBJ1-5; maybe TRBD1 (6 bases). The CDR3 is made up of 16 amino acids. V was cut by 5 bases and J by 3 bases, with 17 bases left in between. Germline CDR1 and CDR2: SNHLY and FYNNEI. CDR3 sequence reads: CASSPGEKGFNQPQHF. The CDR3 bases are TGTGCCAGCAGTCCAGGGGAGAAGGGGTTCAATCAGCCCCAGCATTTT.

The sample holds a few counts of this clonotype. At one end the junction does not follow the germline gene, possibly because of a read error. CDR3 residues: CASSLVSGQGFYQQYF. CDR3 coding DNA: TGTGCCAGCAGCTTAGTATCGGGACAGGGTTTCTACCAGCAGTACTTC. This chain uses TRBV7-2 with TRBJ2-7; 9 bases match TRBD1. Germline-derived CDR1 and CDR2 are SGHTA and FQGNSA. The CDR3 length is 16 residues.

This clonotype occurred many times. The genes are TRBV29-1 and TRBJ1-5; the D gene is possibly TRBD1 (6 bases). In germline, CDR1 is SQVTM, CDR2 ANQGSEA. The CDR3 spans 22 residues. Trimming left V 0 bases short and J 3 bases short, with 33 bases between. The CDR3 bases are TGCAGCGTTGAAGATAAGCCTAGGGCATTTTATATTCGACAGGAGAACAATCAGCCCCAGCATTTT. This codes for CSVEDKPRAFYIRQENNQPQHF.

This clonotype was counted at least ten times. The CDR3 here is CASSIDTEAFF. CDR3 nucleotides: TGTGCCAGTAGCATTGACACTGAAGCTTTCTTT. V is TRBV19 and J is TRBJ1-1; D gene uncertain. The germline CDR1 and CDR2 sequences are LNHDA and SQIVND (reference sequence). Trimming pared 6 bases from V and 3 bases from J, leaving 5 bases between. The CDR3 totals 11 residues. The whole variable domain, remainder taken from reference TRBV19 and TRBJ1-1, is DGGITQSPKYLFRKEGQNVTLSCEQNLNHDAMYWYRQDPGQGLRLIYYSQIVNDFQKGDIAEGYSVSREKKESFPLTVTSAQKNPTAFYLCASSIDTEAFFGQGTRLTVV.

This clonotype was picked up many times. The V gene is TRBV6-2 or TRBV6-3, the J gene TRBJ1-5; 11 nucleotides line up with TRBD1. The CDR3 loop spans 14 amino acids. V was clipped by 5 bases and J by 6 bases; unmatched bases: 3. The V gene's germline CDR1 is MNHEY and CDR2 SVGEGT. CDR3 nucleotide sequence: TGTGCCAGCAGTGGGACAGGGGGTATTCAGCCCCAGCATTTT. This encodes CASSGTGGIQPQHF.

This clonotype was recorded many times. The chain couples TRBV5-1 to TRBJ2-2; no clear D. Trimming left V 1 base short and J 1 base short, with 2 bases between. This CDR3 is built from 13 residues. Germline V lookup: CDR1 SGHRS, CDR2 YFSETQ. CDR3: CASSLQNTGELFF. In DNA, the CDR3 is TGCGCCAGCAGCTTGCAGAACACCGGGGAGCTGTTTTTT.

This clonotype has more than one count but fewer than ten. The CDR3 region has the DNA TGTGCCATCAGTGAGTCGAAAGGGGTGAGTGAAGCTTTCTTT. Its translation is CAISESKGVSEAFF. The chain links TRBV10-3 to TRBJ1-1; maybe TRBD1 (5 bases). Germline-derived CDR1 and CDR2 are ENHRY and SYGVKD. The CDR3 is made up of 14 amino acids. V gave up 0 bases and J gave up 7 bases, with 12 bases separating them.

This chain connects TRBV10-2 to TRBJ1-6; D is ambiguous. With 8 bases removed from V and 5 bases from J, the gap between germline ends came to 10 bases. The length of the CDR3 is 13 residues. In germline, CDR1 is WSHSY, CDR2 SAAADI. The CDR3 DNA is TGCGCCAGCTTCCGGTCCCATAATTCACCCCTCCACTTT. This translates into CASFRSHNSPLHF.

At least ten counts were recorded for this clonotype. The rearrangement joins TRBV6-5 to TRBJ2-2; unclear D gene. CDR1 is MNHEY and CDR2 is SVGAGI in the germline V gene. V lost 8 bases to trimming and J lost 8 bases, with 18 bases between them. The CDR3 sequence is 14 residues long. In nucleotides, the CDR3 is TGTGCCAGCCGAGAGCTAGAATCAGCAGGGGAGCTGTTTTTT. This sequence encodes CASRELESAGELFF.

This clonotype was seen ten or more times. The chain links TRBV27 to TRBJ2-5; 9 bases are a match to TRBD1. Germline V gene sequence: CDR1 MNHEY, CDR2 SMNVEV (reference sequence). This CDR3 spans 14 amino acids. After removal of 8 bases from V and 5 bases from J, the junction contained 9 bases not matched to a gene. CDR3 in amino acids: CASAGTGNWETQYF. CDR3 DNA: TGTGCCAGCGCGGGGACAGGGAATTGGGAGACCCAGTACTTC.

Ten or more counts support this clonotype. The chain employs TRBV12-5 and TRBJ1-3; possible D gene TRBD1, 6 bases. Trimming took 6 bases from V and 4 from J, leaving 10 bases between them. CDR3 length: 13 residues. CDR1 LGHNT and CDR2 FRNRAP come from the germline V gene. The CDR3, as DNA: TGTGCTAGTGGGCCAGGGGCGGGAAACACCATATATTTT. This sequence encodes CASGPGAGNTIYF.

The chain uses TRBV5-1 and TRBJ1-1, with 7 bases matching TRBD1. The CDR3 is 15 amino acids. V gave up 4 bases and J gave up 1 base; unmatched junction bases: 7. The germline CDR1 and CDR2 sequences are SGHRS and YFSETQ. CDR3 DNA sequence: TGCGCCAGCAGCATGAGGACAGGAGCGAACACTGAAGCTTTCTTT. Protein product: CASSMRTGANTEAFF. Variable domain in full (rest from reference TRBV5-1 and TRBJ1-1): KAGVTQTPRYLIKTRGQQVTLSCSPISGHRSVSWYQQTPGQGLQFLFEYFSETQRNKGNFPGRFSGRQFSNSRSEMNVSTLELGDSALYLCASSMRTGANTEAFFGQGTRLTVV.

This clonotype was seen repeatedly, ten times or more. The chain recombines TRBV27 with TRBJ2-5; TRBD1 aligns across 8 bases. The V segment lost 8 bases and the J segment 5 bases; nucleotides outside the gene matches: 13. The CDR3 covers 15 residues. The germline CDR1 and CDR2 sequences are MNHEY and SMNVEV (reference sequence). The chain's CDR3 is CASSRTQGAWETQYF. CDR3 DNA: TGTGCCAGCTCTCGTACCCAGGGGGCCTGGGAGACCCAGTACTTC.

The chain carries TRBV7-9 and TRBJ1-1, with D possibly TRBD1 on 6 matching bases. V was pared by 5 bases and J by 4 bases, with 11 bases between. The germline V gene has CDR1 SEHNR and CDR2 FQNEAQ (reference sequence). The CDR3 runs 13 residues. CDR3 sequence (DNA): TGTGCCAGCAGCGTGGACAGACTCACTGAAGCTTTCTTT. It yields the protein CASSVDRLTEAFF.

The rearrangement joins TRBV29-1 to TRBJ2-7; 7 bases align to TRBD2. The length of the CDR3 is 13 residues. J was trimmed by 7 bases and V by 3 bases; bases with no gene match: 9. Germline V gives CDR1 SQVTM, CDR2 ANQGSEA. The CDR3 region is CSVDGGRAGEQYF. In nucleotides, the CDR3 is TGCAGCGTTGATGGTGGGAGGGCTGGAGAGCAGTACTTC.

This clonotype was recorded many times. This chain links TRBV20-1 with TRBJ2-2, with D tentatively TRBD1 or TRBD2 (5 bases each). Germline V CDR1 and CDR2: DFQATT, SNEGSKA (reference sequence). V lost 0 bases and J lost 1, with 12 bases in between. The CDR3 contains 16 residues. This CDR3 reads CSARDVGTENTGELFF. CDR3 coding DNA: TGCAGTGCTAGAGATGTCGGGACGGAGAACACCGGGGAGCTGTTTTTT.

This clonotype was detected ten times or more. The chain combines TRBV28 with TRBJ1-5; unclear D gene. Trimming shortened V by 6 bases and J by 7 bases, and 25 bases separated the two germline ends. Germline values: CDR1 MDHEN, CDR2 SYDVKM. CDR3 size: 17 residues. This CDR3 is CASRSRVLRVRLQPQHF. The CDR3 DNA reads as TGTGCCAGCAGATCGAGGGTTTTGAGGGTGAGACTCCAGCCCCAGCATTTT. The variable domain in full, with the rest retrieved from reference TRBV28 and TRBJ1-5, is DVKVTQSSRYLVKRTGEKVFLECVQDMDHENMFWYRQDPGLGLRLIYFSYDVKMKEKGDIPEGYSVSREKKERFSLILESASTNQTSMYLCASRSRVLRVRLQPQHFGDGTRLSIL.

This clonotype was counted ten times or more. The V call is TRBV6-1, the J call TRBJ1-1; TRBD1 might be the D (5 bases). This CDR3 is built from 14 residues. CDR1 is MNHNS, CDR2 SASEGT, per germline. Trimming shortened V by 4 bases and J by 3 bases, and 12 bases separated the two germline ends. Here the CDR3 DNA reads TGTGCCAGCAGTGTTCGCGGGGCTGACACTGAAGCTTTCTTT. This sequence encodes CASSVRGADTEAFF.

This clonotype was counted many times. The CDR3 DNA sequence: TGCAGCGTTGTTTGGGGCAGGGTCTACGAGCAGTACTTC. It encodes CSVVWGRVYEQYF. V usage is TRBV29-1 and J usage is TRBJ2-7; tentatively, D is TRBD1 (5 bases). The CDR3 length is 13 residues. Per the germline V gene, CDR1 is SQVTM and CDR2 is ANQGSEA. Between the trimmed V and J ends, which lost 4 bases and 3 bases, there was a span of 13 bases.

This clonotype was counted many times. V usage is TRBV24-1 and J usage is TRBJ2-5; D possibly corresponds to TRBD2 (6 bases). The V gene's germline CDR1 is KGHDR and CDR2 SFDVKD. V lost 3 bases, J lost 0 bases, and 10 bases lay in between. The CDR3 runs to 15 residues. CDR3 sequence: CATSDPGEYQETQYF. As DNA, the CDR3 is TGTGCCACCAGTGATCCGGGAGAGTACCAAGAGACCCAGTACTTC.

The V gene is TRBV6-2 or TRBV6-3, the J gene TRBJ1-6; tentative D call: TRBD1 (5 bases). V dropped 7 bases and J dropped 4 bases, with 26 bases sitting between them. The CDR3 runs 19 residues. The germline CDR1 and CDR2 sequences are MNHEY and SVGEGT. CDR3 in amino acids: CASKLTGPDSPSYNSPLHF. CDR3 in DNA: TGTGCCAGCAAGTTAACAGGCCCGGATTCTCCGTCTTATAATTCACCCCTCCACTTT.

The V gene is TRBV7-2, the J gene TRBJ2-5; no firm D call. The CDR3 has 16 amino acids. V lost 1 base and J lost 0, with 12 bases in between. Germline lookup yields CDR1 SGHTA and CDR2 FQGNSA. As DNA, the CDR3 is TGTGCCAGCAGCTTAGTACCCGGGTTTGACCAAGAGACCCAGTACTTC. Residues: CASSLVPGFDQETQYF.

CDR3 bases: TGTGCCAGCAGTGAACGGGAAAGCACCTACGAGCAGTACTTC. Translated: CASSERESTYEQYF. The chain joins TRBV2 to TRBJ2-7, with a weak D call TRBD2 (5 bases). Germline CDR1 is SNHLY and CDR2 is FYNNEI. V was clipped by 2 bases and J by 2 bases, with 10 bases between them. This CDR3 is 14 amino acids long.

The chain joins TRBV2 to TRBJ1-5; D remains ambiguous. Deletions cut 6 bases from V and 7 bases from J, with 10 bases between. From germline, CDR1 is SNHLY and CDR2 FYNNEI. The CDR3 runs to 12 residues. The CDR3 bases are TGTGCCAGCAGCGGCCCCAGGCAGCCCCAGCATTTT. It translates to CASSGPRQPQHF.

This chain uses TRBV6-1 with TRBJ2-7; a possible D gene is TRBD2 (5 bases). Germline V gives CDR1 MNHNS, CDR2 SASEGT. Deletions cut 6 bases from V and 4 bases from J, with 16 bases between. The CDR3 has 14 amino acids. CDR3 sequence (DNA): TGTGCCAGCAGCGTGTTCCGGGAAGGGTACGAGCAGTACTTC. It codes for CASSVFREGYEQYF.